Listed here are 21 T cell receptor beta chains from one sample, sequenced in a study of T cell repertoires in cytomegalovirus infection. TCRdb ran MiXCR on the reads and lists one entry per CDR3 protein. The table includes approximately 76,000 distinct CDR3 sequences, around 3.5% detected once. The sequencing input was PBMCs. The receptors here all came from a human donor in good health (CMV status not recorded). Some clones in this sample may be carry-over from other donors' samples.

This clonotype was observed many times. The CDR3 protein is CATTYGDYEQYF. In DNA form, the CDR3 reads TGTGCCACCACCTACGGAGACTACGAGCAGTACTTC. The rearrangement uses TRBV28 and TRBJ2-7, with unresolved D. The V and J ends lost 10 bases and 3 bases respectively, with 13 bases between them. The CDR3 extends over 12 amino acids. Germline V gene lookup returns CDR1 MDHEN and CDR2 SYDVKM. Using reference TRBV28 and TRBJ2-7 for the parts outside the CDR3, the full variable domain is DVKVTQSSRYLVKRTGEKVFLECVQDMDHENMFWYRQDPGLGLRLIYFSYDVKMKEKGDIPEGYSVSREKKERFSLILESASTNQTSMYLCATTYGDYEQYFGPGTRLTVT.

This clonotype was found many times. The CDR3 DNA reads TGTGCCATCAGGGGGGTCTCCTACAATGAGCAGTTCTTC. It translates to CAIRGVSYNEQFF. V is TRBV10-3 and J is TRBJ2-1; tentatively, D is TRBD1 or TRBD2 (5 bases each). The CDR3 has 13 amino acids. With 6 bases removed from V and 0 bases from J, the gap between germline ends came to 6 bases. Germline V gives CDR1 ENHRY, CDR2 SYGVKD.

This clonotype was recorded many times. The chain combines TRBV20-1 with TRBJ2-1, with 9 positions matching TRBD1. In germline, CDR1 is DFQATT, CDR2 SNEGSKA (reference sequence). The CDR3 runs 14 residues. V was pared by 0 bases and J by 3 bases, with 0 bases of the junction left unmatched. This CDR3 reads CSAREGQGYNEQFF. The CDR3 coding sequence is TGCAGTGCTAGAGAGGGACAGGGCTACAATGAGCAGTTCTTC.

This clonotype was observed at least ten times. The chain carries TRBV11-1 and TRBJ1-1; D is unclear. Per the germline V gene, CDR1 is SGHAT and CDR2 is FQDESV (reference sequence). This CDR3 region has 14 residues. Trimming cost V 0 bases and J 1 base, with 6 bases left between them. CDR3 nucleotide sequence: TGTGCCAGCAGCTTAGCCGGAACGAACACTGAAGCTTTCTTT. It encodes CASSLAGTNTEAFF.

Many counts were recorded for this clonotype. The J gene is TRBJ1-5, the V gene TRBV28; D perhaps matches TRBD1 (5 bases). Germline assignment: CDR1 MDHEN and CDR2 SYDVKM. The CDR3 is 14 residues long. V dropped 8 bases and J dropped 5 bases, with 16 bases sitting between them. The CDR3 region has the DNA TGTGCCAGCTCCCCTCTGGGGGGGTATCAGCCCCAGCATTTT. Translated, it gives CASSPLGGYQPQHF.

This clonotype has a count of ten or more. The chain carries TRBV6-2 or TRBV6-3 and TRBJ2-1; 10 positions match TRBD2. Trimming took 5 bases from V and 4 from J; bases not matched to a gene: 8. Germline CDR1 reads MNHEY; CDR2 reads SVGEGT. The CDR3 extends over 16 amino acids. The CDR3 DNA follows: TGTGCCAGCAGTCGGATAGCGGGGGGAATATACAATGAGCAGTTCTTC. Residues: CASSRIAGGIYNEQFF.

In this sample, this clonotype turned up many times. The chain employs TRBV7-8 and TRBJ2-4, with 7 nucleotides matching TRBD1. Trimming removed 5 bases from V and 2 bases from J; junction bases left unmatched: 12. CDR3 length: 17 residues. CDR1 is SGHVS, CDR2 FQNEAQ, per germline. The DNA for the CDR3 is TGTGCCAGCAGCCCCCATCTGGGACAGAGAACCAAAAACATTCAGTACTTC. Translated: CASSPHLGQRTKNIQYF.

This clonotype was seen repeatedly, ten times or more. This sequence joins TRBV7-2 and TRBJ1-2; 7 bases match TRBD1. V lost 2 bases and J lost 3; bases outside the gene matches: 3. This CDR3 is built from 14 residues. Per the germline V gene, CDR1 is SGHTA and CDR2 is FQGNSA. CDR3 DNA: TGTGCCAGCAGCTTAAGGGACAGATACTATGGCTACACCTTC. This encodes CASSLRDRYYGYTF.

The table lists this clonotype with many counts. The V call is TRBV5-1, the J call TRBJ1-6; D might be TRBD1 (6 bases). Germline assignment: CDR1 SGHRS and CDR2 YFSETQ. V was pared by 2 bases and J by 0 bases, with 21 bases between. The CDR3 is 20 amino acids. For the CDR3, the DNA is TGCGCCAGCAGCTTATGGACAGCCGATATCTTCAGCTCCTATAATTCACCCCTCCACTTT. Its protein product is CASSLWTADIFSSYNSPLHF.

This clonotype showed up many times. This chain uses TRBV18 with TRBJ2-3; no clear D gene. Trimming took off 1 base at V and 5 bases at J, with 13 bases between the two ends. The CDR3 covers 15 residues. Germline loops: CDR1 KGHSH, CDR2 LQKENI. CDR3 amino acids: CASSPRMEPGDTQYF. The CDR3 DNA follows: TGTGCCAGCTCACCACGGATGGAGCCCGGAGATACGCAGTATTTT.

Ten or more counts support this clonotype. The CDR3 DNA reads as TGTGCCACCAGCAGTACGTATTCCGGGACAGGGAGGACAGACTCTGAAGCTTTCTTT. Encoded protein: CATSSTYSGTGRTDSEAFF. The rearrangement links TRBV15 to TRBJ1-1, with TRBD1 matching over 9 bases. Germline V gene data show CDR1 as LNHNV and CDR2 as YYDKDF (reference sequence). The V and J ends lost 3 bases and 6 bases, in that order; junction bases with no gene match: 20. CDR3 size: 19 residues.

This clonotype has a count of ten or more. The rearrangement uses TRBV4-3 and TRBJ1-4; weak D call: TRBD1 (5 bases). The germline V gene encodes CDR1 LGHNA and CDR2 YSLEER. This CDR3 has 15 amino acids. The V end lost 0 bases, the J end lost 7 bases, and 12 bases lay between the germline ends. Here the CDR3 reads CASSQEEGATEKLFF. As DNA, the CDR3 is TGCGCCAGCAGCCAAGAAGAAGGGGCAACTGAAAAACTGTTTTTT.

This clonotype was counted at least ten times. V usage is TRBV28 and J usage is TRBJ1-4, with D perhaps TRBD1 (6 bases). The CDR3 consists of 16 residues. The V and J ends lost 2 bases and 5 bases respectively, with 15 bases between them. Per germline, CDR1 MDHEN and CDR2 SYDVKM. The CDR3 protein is CASSLGGRGENEKLFF. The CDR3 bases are TGTGCCAGCAGTTTAGGTGGGAGGGGGGAAAATGAAAAACTGTTTTTT.

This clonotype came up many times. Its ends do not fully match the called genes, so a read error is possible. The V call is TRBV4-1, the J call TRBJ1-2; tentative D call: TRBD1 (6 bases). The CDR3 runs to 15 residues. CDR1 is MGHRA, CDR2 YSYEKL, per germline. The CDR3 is CASSQGGWTEYGYTF. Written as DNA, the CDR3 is TGTGCCAGCAGCCAAGGAGGTTGGACAGAGTATGGCTACACCTTC.

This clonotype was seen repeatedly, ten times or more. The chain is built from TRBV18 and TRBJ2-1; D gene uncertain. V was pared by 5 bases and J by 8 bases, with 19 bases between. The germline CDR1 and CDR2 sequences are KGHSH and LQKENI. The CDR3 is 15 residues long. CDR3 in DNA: TGTGCCAGCTCATCCGCCCACCCGCTCATGCATGAGCAGTTCTTC. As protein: CASSSAHPLMHEQFF. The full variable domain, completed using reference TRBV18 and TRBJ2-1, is NAGVMQNPRHLVRRRGQEARLRCSPMKGHSHVYWYRQLPEEGLKFMVYLQKENIIDESGMPKERFSAEFPKEGPSILRIQQVVRGDSAAYFCASSSAHPLMHEQFFGPGTRLTVL.

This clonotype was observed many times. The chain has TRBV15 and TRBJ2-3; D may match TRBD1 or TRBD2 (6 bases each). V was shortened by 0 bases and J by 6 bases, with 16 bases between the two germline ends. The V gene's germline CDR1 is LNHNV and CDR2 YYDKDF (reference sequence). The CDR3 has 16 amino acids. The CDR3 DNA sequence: TGTGCCACCAGCAGAGATACCCAGACGGGGGCCGATACGCAGTATTTT. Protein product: CATSRDTQTGADTQYF.

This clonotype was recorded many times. CDR3 region: CASSLFRYSNQPQHF. In nucleotides, the CDR3 is TGTGCCAGCAGTTTATTTAGATATAGCAATCAGCCCCAGCATTTT. This chain uses TRBV28 with TRBJ1-5; no definite D call. V was pared by 1 base and J by 0 bases, with 7 bases between. This CDR3 is built from 15 residues. Germline V gene lookup returns CDR1 MDHEN and CDR2 SYDVKM.

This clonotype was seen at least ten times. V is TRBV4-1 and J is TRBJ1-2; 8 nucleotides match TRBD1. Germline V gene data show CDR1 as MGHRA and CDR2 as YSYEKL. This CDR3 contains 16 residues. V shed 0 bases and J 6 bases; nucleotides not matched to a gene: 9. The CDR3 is CASSQEGTGLVNGYTF. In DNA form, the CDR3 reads TGCGCCAGCAGCCAAGAGGGGACAGGTCTTGTCAATGGCTACACCTTC.

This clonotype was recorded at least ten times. CDR3 residues: CASSLVTGAISNQPQHF. The CDR3 region has the DNA TGTGCCAGCAGTTTAGTTACAGGGGCGATTAGCAATCAGCCCCAGCATTTT. This chain joins TRBV28 and TRBJ1-5; 7 bases agree with TRBD1. J lost 0 bases, V lost 2 bases, and 7 bases had no gene match. The CDR3 is 17 amino acids. The germline CDR1 and CDR2 sequences are MDHEN and SYDVKM.

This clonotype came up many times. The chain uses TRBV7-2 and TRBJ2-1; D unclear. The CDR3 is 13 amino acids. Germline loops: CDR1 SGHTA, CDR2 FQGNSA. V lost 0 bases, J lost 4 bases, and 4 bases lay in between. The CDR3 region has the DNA TGTGCCAGCAGCTTAGCCGTGTACAATGAGCAGTTCTTC. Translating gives CASSLAVYNEQFF.

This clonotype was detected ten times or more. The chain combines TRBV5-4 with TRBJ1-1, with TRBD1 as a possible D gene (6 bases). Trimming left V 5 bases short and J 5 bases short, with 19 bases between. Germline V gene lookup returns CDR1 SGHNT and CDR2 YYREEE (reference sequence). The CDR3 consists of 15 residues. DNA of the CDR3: TGTGCCAGCAGACCAGCAGGCACAGGGTGGACTGAAGCTTTCTTT. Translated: CASRPAGTGWTEAFF.